The 9 T cell receptor beta chains in this list originate from one sample, sequenced in a study of T-cell reconstitution after alpha-beta-depleted transplantation in children. The TCRbeta library was prepared with unique molecular identifiers. Using its own MiXCR run on the PCR reads, TCRdb lists one record per CDR3 protein. The repertoire holds about 110,000 distinct CDR3 sequences, with about 6.5% as singletons. The starting material was PBMCs, mostly from graft donor cells, obtained 360 days after TCRalphabeta/CD19-depleted stem cell transplant. These receptors all stem from a male patient under 10 years old who had a stem cell transplant for acute lymphoblastic leukemia, so the T cells may come from the graft donor.

The sample holds many counts of this clonotype. The chain links TRBV7-9 to TRBJ1-1, with unresolved D. Germline V CDR1 and CDR2: SEHNR, FQNEAQ (reference sequence). The CDR3 contains 16 residues. V was cut by 1 base and J by 1 base, with 13 bases left in between. The CDR3: CASSLELWGGNTEAFF. The CDR3 DNA sequence: TGTGCCAGCAGCTTAGAGCTTTGGGGAGGGAACACTGAAGCTTTCTTT.

Many counts were recorded for this clonotype. The J gene is TRBJ2-7, the V gene TRBV6-2 or TRBV6-3, with unresolved D. Germline values: CDR1 MNHEY, CDR2 SVGEGT. CDR3 length: 11 amino acids. The V and J ends lost 2 bases and 8 bases respectively, with 7 bases between them. CDR3 bases: TGTGCCAGCAGTTACCCCGATCAGCAGTACTTC. Its translation is CASSYPDQQYF.

This clonotype was seen only a few times. The chain recombines TRBV4-3 with TRBJ1-4, with D tentatively TRBD1 (6 bases). The CDR3 length is 15 residues. The V gene's germline CDR1 is LGHNA and CDR2 YSLEER. Trimming removed 0 bases at V and 7 bases at J, with 12 bases between. The CDR3, as DNA: TGCGCCAGCAGCCAAGATGGGGGCGCGGGTGAAAAACTGTTTTTT. Encoded protein: CASSQDGGAGEKLFF.

The sample holds many counts of this clonotype. The chain has TRBV5-5 and TRBJ2-3; D remains ambiguous. V shed 3 bases and J shed 3 bases, with 17 bases lying between them. The germline V gene encodes CDR1 SGHKS and CDR2 YYEKEE (reference sequence). The CDR3 is 16 residues long. The CDR3 spells CASSWRSGSWTDTQYF. CDR3 nucleotides: TGTGCCAGCAGCTGGCGGTCGGGCTCATGGACAGATACGCAGTATTTT.

The CDR3 DNA reads TGTGCCACCAGCAGATCCTTAGGGGGGGAGGCTCTAAGGGAGACCCAGTACTTC. This sequence encodes CATSRSLGGEALRETQYF. The rearrangement links TRBV15 to TRBJ2-5; maybe TRBD2 (7 bases). Germline V gene lookup returns CDR1 LNHNV and CDR2 YYDKDF (reference sequence). V dropped 2 bases and J dropped 5 bases, with 24 bases sitting between them. The CDR3 is 18 residues long.

This clonotype has a count of ten or more. The chain's CDR3 is CASSTGTGRYEQYF. The CDR3 DNA sequence: TGCGCCAGCAGCACCGGGACAGGGCGCTACGAGCAGTACTTC. J is TRBJ2-7 and V is TRBV5-1; 9 bases match TRBD1. Germline V gives CDR1 SGHRS, CDR2 YFSETQ. This CDR3 contains 14 residues. V lost 4 bases to trimming and J lost 3 bases; unmatched junction nucleotides: 5.

The chain uses TRBV24-1 and TRBJ2-5; 10 nucleotides agree with TRBD1. The junction had 14 bases not matched to a gene; V was cut back by 0 bases and J by 5 bases. The CDR3 consists of 19 residues. CDR1 is KGHDR, CDR2 SFDVKD, per germline. CDR3 coding DNA: TGTGCCACCAGTGATTTGCGATTCTCTGACAGGGGGCGCGAGGAGACCCAGTACTTC. Translated, it gives CATSDLRFSDRGREETQYF.

This clonotype occurred many times. This CDR3 reads CASSRVSSYNEQFF. CDR3 in DNA: TGTGCCAGCAGCCGCGTTAGCTCCTACAATGAGCAGTTCTTC. The J gene is TRBJ2-1, the V gene TRBV12-3 or TRBV12-4; unclear D gene. The CDR3 totals 14 residues. The ends were cut back, 6 bases at V and 0 bases at J, with 9 bases in the middle.

The V call is TRBV27, the J call TRBJ2-4; the match to TRBD1 covers 8 bases. Germline CDR1 MNHEY, CDR2 SMNVEV (reference sequence). This CDR3 is 18 amino acids long. J was trimmed by 2 bases and V by 0 bases; bases with no gene match: 9. CDR3 loop: CASSLSRPGGGPKNIQYF. Here the CDR3 DNA reads TGTGCCAGCAGTTTATCCCGGCCAGGGGGCGGGCCCAAAAACATTCAGTACTTC.